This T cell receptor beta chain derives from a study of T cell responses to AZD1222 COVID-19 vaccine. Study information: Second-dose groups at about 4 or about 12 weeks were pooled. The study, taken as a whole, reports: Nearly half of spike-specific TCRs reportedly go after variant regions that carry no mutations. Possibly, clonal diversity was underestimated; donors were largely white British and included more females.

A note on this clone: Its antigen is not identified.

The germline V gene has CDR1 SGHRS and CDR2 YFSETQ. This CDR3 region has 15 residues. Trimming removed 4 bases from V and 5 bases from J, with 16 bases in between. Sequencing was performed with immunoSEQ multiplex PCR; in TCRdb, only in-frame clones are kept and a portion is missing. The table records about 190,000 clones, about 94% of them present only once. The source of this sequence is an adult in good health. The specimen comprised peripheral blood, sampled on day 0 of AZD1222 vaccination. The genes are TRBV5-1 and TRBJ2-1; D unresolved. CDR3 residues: CASSLPGRQDNEQFF. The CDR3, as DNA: TGCGCCAGCAGCCTCCCCGGACGGCAAGACAATGAGCAGTTCTTC.